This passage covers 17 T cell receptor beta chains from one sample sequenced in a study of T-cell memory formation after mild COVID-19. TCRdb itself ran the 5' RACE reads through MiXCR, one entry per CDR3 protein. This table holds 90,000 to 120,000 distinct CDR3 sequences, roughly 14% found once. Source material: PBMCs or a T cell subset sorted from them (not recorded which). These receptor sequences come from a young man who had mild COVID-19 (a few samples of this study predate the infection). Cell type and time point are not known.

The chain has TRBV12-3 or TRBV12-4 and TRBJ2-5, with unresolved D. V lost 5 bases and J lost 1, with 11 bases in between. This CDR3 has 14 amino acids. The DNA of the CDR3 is TGTGCCAGCAGTCCGCCGTCGTCCCAAGAGACCCAGTACTTC. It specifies CASSPPSSQETQYF.

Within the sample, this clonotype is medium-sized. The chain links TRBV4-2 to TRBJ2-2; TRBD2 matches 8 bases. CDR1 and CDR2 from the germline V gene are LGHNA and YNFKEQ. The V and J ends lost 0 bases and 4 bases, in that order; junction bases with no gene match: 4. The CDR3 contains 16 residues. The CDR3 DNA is TGTGCCAGCAGCCAAGATCCGGGGGGGGCCACCGGGGAGCTGTTTTTT. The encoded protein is CASSQDPGGATGELFF.

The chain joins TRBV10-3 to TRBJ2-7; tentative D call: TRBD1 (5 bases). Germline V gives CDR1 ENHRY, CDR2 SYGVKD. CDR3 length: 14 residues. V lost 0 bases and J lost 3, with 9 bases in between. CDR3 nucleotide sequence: TGTGCCATCAGTGAGTCGCCAGGGATCTACGAGCAGTACTTC. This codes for CAISESPGIYEQYF.

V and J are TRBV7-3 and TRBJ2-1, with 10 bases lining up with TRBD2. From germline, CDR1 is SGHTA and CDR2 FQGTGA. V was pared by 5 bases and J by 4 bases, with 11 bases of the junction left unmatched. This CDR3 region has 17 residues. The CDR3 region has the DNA TGTGCCAGCAGCCCAGCGGGGGGGCTGGGAGTATACAATGAGCAGTTCTTC. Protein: CASSPAGGLGVYNEQFF.

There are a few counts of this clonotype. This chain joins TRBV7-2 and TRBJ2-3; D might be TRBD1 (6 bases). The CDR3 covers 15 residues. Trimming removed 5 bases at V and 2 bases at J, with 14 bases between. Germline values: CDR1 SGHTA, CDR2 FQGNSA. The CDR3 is CASSPVWGPTDTQYF. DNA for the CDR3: TGTGCCAGCAGCCCAGTCTGGGGGCCCACAGATACGCAGTATTTT.

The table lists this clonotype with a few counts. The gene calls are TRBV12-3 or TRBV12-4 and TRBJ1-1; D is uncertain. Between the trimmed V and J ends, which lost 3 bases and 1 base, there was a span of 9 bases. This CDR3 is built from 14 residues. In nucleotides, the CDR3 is TGTGCCAGCAGTTTTCGGGCAGAGAACACTGAAGCTTTCTTT. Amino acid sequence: CASSFRAENTEAFF.

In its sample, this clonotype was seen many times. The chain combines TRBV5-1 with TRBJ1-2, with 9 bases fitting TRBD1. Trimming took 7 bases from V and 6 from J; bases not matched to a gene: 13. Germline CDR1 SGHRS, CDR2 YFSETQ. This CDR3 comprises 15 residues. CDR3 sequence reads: CASALGQGFWDGYTF. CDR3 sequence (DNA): TGCGCCAGCGCATTGGGACAGGGATTCTGGGATGGCTACACCTTC.

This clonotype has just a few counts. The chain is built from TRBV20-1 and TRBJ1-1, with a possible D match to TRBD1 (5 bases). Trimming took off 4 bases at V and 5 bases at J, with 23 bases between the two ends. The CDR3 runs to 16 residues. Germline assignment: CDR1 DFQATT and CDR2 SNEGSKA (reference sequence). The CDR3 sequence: CSATPRTPYPGTEAFF. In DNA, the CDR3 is TGCAGTGCTACTCCTCGGACACCTTATCCCGGAACTGAAGCTTTCTTT.

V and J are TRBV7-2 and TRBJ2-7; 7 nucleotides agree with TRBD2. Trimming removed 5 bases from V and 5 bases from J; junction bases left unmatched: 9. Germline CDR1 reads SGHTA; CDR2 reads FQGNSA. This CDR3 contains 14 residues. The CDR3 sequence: CASSDWAGDHEQYV. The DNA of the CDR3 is TGTGCCAGCAGCGATTGGGCGGGGGACCACGAGCAGTACGTC.

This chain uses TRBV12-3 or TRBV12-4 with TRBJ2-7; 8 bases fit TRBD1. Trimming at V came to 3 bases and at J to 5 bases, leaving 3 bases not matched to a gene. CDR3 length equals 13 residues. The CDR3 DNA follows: TGTGCCAGCAGTTTTTACAGGGGGGACGAGCAGTACTTC. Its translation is CASSFYRGDEQYF.

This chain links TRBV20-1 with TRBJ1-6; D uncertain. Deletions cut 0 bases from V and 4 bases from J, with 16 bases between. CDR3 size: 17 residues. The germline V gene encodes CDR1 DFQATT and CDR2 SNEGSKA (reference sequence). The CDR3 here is CSARDLIFEGYNSPLHF. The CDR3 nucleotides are TGCAGTGCTAGAGATCTCATTTTTGAGGGTTATAATTCACCCCTCCACTTT.

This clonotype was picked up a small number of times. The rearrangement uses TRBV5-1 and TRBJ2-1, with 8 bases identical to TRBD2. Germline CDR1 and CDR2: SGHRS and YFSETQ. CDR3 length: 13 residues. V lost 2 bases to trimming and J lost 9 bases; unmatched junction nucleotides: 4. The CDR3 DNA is TGCGCCAGCAGCTTCATTCTAGCGGGTGAGCAGTTCTTC. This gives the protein CASSFILAGEQFF.

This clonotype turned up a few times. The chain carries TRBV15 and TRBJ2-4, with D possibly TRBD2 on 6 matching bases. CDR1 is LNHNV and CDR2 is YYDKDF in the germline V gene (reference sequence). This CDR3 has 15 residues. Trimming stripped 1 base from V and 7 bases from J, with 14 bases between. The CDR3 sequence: CATSRGRGGNNIQYF. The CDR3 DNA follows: TGTGCCACCAGCAGAGGTCGGGGCGGGAATAACATTCAGTACTTC. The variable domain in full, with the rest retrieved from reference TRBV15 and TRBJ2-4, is DAMVIQNPRYQVTQFGKPVTLSCSQTLNHNVMYWYQQKSSQAPKLLFHYYDKDFNNEADTPDNFQSRRPNTSFCFLDIRSPGLGDTAMYLCATSRGRGGNNIQYFGAGTRLSVL.

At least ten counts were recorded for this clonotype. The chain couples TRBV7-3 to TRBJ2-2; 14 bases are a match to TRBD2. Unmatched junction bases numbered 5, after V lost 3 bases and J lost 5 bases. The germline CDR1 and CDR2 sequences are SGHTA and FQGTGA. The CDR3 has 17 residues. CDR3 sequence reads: CASSFRLAGGVTGELFF. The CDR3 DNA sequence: TGTGCCAGCAGCTTCCGACTAGCGGGGGGGGTAACCGGGGAGCTGTTTTTT. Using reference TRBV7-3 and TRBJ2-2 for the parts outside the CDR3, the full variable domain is GAGVSQTPSNKVTEKGKYVELRCDPISGHTALYWYRQSLGQGPEFLIYFQGTGAADDSGLPNDRFFAVRPEGSVSTLKIQRTERGDSAVYLCASSFRLAGGVTGELFFGEGSRLTVL.

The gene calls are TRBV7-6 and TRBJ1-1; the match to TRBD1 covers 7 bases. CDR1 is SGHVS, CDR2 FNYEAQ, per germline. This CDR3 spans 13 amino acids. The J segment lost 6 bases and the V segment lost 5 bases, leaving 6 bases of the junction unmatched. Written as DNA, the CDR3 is TGTGCCAGCAGCGCCAACCAGGGGGCTGAAGCTTTCTTT. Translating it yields CASSANQGAEAFF. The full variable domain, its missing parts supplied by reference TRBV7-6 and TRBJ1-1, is GAGVSQSPRYKVTKRGQDVALRCDPISGHVSLYWYRQALGQGPEFLTYFNYEAQQDKSGLPNDRFSAERPEGSISTLTIQRTEQRDSAMYRCASSANQGAEAFFGQGTRLTVV.

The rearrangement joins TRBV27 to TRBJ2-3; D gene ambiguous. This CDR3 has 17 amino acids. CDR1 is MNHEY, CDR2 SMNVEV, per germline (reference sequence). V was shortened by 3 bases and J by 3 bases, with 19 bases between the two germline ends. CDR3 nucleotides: TGTGCCAGCAGTTTTTTGTTCGGAAATCACCCAACAGATACGCAGTATTTT. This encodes CASSFLFGNHPTDTQYF.

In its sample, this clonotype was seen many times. The CDR3 nucleotides are TGTGCCTGGAGTCATACAAATTACAATGAGCAGTTCTTC. Translation gives CAWSHTNYNEQFF. The chain couples TRBV30 to TRBJ2-1; D is unclear. Looked up from germline, CDR1 is GTSNPN and CDR2 is SVGIG (reference sequence). V was cut by 2 bases and J by 4 bases, with 9 bases left in between. The CDR3 extends over 13 amino acids.